The source of this T cell receptor (beta chain) is a study of radiotherapy plus CTLA-4 blockade in lung cancer. In the study overall: Objective responses were documented in about 18% of patients, with disease control in about 31%.

Overall study results and limits: Per reports, early blood T cell clone dynamics, plus interferon-beta, forecast response most strongly.

Repertoires were generated with immunoSEQ multiplex PCR, while TCRdb's copy carries only in-frame clones and drops some. Of about 62,000 clones detected, roughly three quarters appear once; the ten largest clones hold around 3%. With 3 bases clipped from V and 2 bases from J, the junction kept 9 bases outside the gene matches. Germline V gene lookup returns CDR1 KGHSH and CDR2 LQKENI. The CDR3 runs 16 residues. Turning to this clone: The antigen is unknown.

This specimen was peripheral blood, taken from a patient treated with radiotherapy plus ipilimumab. J is TRBJ2-7 and V is TRBV18, with 8 nucleotides matching TRBD1. This sequence was found in a human donor with non-small cell lung cancer who had a complete response to radiotherapy plus ipilimumab. CDR3 bases: TGTGCCAGCTCACCCCTCCCGGGACAGGCAACCTACGAGCAGTACTTC. It translates to CASSPLPGQATYEQYF.